Presented here are 29 T cell receptor beta chains from one specimen sequenced in a study of blood T cell repertoires in COVID-19 (dated by TCRdb to 2018 to 2021). Libraries were constructed by the immunoSEQ multiplex PCR assay. Not all clones reach the TCRdb copy of this immuneACCESS table, which keeps in-frame sequences only. Checked studies attribute under half of the gap to unresolved V genes and leave the rest unexplained. The sample has some 390,000 clones on record, 80% to 90% of them singletons. The top ten clonotypes cover around 1.1% of the sample. The source material was PBMCs or T cells enriched from blood (not recorded which). The receptors derive from a man aged 30 to 45 who had recovered from COVID-19.

Concerning this clone itself: The identical CDR3 is also encoded by other nucleotide sequences in the sample. The CDR3 protein is CASSLERLYGYTF. Written as DNA, the CDR3 is TGTGCCAGCAGTTTAGAGAGACTCTATGGCTACACCTTC. The gene calls are TRBV28 and TRBJ1-2; D remains ambiguous. Trimming removed 2 bases from V and 4 bases from J, with 8 bases in between. The V gene's germline CDR1 is MDHEN and CDR2 SYDVKM. This CDR3 has 13 amino acids.

The J gene is TRBJ2-7, the V gene TRBV11-2, with D tentatively TRBD1 (6 bases). This CDR3 spans 13 amino acids. V lost 7 bases to trimming and J lost 8 bases, with 18 bases between them. Germline loops: CDR1 SGHAT, CDR2 FQNNGV. This CDR3 reads CASTRGDTPKQYF. The CDR3 DNA reads TGTGCCAGCACCCGAGGGGACACTCCCAAGCAGTACTTC.

The chain has TRBV5-1 and TRBJ2-7, with D unresolved. Trimming took off 1 base at V and 3 bases at J, with 11 bases between the two ends. Germline CDR1 is SGHRS and CDR2 is YFSETQ. The CDR3 extends over 14 amino acids. This CDR3 reads CASSLSERGYEQYF. CDR3 bases: TGCGCCAGCAGCTTGTCGGAGAGAGGCTACGAGCAGTACTTC.

The chain uses TRBV6-5 and TRBJ1-2; no definite D call. This CDR3 spans 13 amino acids. The germline V gene has CDR1 MNHEY and CDR2 SVGAGI. The V gene lost 8 bases and the J gene lost 5 bases, with 15 bases spanning the gap. The CDR3 reads CASQTRKEYGYTF. CDR3 bases: TGTGCCAGCCAGACGAGAAAGGAGTATGGCTACACCTTC.

The chain couples TRBV4-1 to TRBJ1-1; D uncertain. V lost 3 bases to trimming and J lost 5 bases, with 13 bases between them. Germline loops: CDR1 MGHRA, CDR2 YSYEKL. The CDR3 runs 14 residues. For the CDR3, the DNA is TGCGCCAGCAGCCAGGGCGAGGGTCGGACTGAAGCTTTCTTT. This sequence encodes CASSQGEGRTEAFF.

This chain links TRBV28 with TRBJ2-1; 10 bases align to TRBD2. Germline assignment: CDR1 MDHEN and CDR2 SYDVKM. This CDR3 has 19 amino acids. V dropped 5 bases and J dropped 9; count of bases not matched to a gene: 22. The CDR3 loop is CASSPHEGSGRRLGSEQFF. In nucleotides, the CDR3 is TGTGCCAGCAGTCCCCACGAGGGTAGCGGGAGGCGCCTCGGCAGTGAGCAGTTCTTC.

The chain combines TRBV27 with TRBJ1-1; 7 nucleotides line up with TRBD1. The V segment lost 6 bases and the J segment 1 base; nucleotides outside the gene matches: 11. This CDR3 region has 16 residues. Germline loops: CDR1 MNHEY, CDR2 SMNVEV (reference sequence). The CDR3, as DNA: TGTGCCAGCAGGGGGGACAGCCTCAGGAGGAACACTGAAGCTTTCTTT. This encodes CASRGDSLRRNTEAFF.

The V gene is TRBV2, the J gene TRBJ1-2; D might be TRBD1 (5 bases). V lost 4 bases, J lost 7 bases, and 16 bases lay in between. The CDR3 loop spans 14 amino acids. CDR1 is SNHLY and CDR2 is FYNNEI in the germline V gene. CDR3 loop: CASSVRQSSGGYTF. The CDR3 DNA reads TGTGCCAGCAGTGTCAGACAGTCCTCGGGTGGCTACACCTTC.

This clone appeared once. J is TRBJ2-3 and V is TRBV30; D unclear. The germline V gene has CDR1 GTSNPN and CDR2 SVGIG (reference sequence). V shed 4 bases and J shed 6 bases, with 14 bases lying between them. This CDR3 is 13 amino acids long. This chain's CDR3 is CAWNRRLSDTQYF. For the CDR3, the DNA is TGTGCCTGGAACCGAAGACTTTCCGATACGCAGTATTTT.

The rearrangement joins TRBV10-3 to TRBJ1-6, with D uncertain. This CDR3 has 17 residues. V shed 6 bases and J shed 6 bases, with 21 bases lying between them. Germline CDR1 ENHRY, CDR2 SYGVKD. CDR3 amino acids: CAIREGLKTDGNSPLHF. In DNA, the CDR3 is TGTGCCATCAGGGAGGGCTTAAAAACAGACGGTAATTCACCCCTCCACTTT.

As for this clone: Distinct nucleotide sequences in the sample also encode this CDR3. The chain uses TRBV19 and TRBJ1-2, with TRBD1 matching over 8 bases. From germline, CDR1 is LNHDA and CDR2 SQIVND (reference sequence). This CDR3 has 14 amino acids. After removal of 4 bases from V and 2 bases from J, the junction contained 3 bases not matched to a gene. CDR3 in DNA: TGTGCCAGTAGTACCGGACAGGGAAACTATGGCTACACCTTC. This sequence encodes CASSTGQGNYGYTF.

The chain couples TRBV10-3 to TRBJ2-3, with D possibly being TRBD1 (6 bases). Germline V gives CDR1 ENHRY, CDR2 SYGVKD. This CDR3 comprises 12 residues. Trimming took off 11 bases at V and 1 base at J, with 10 bases between the two ends. CDR3 sequence: CASGAGTDTQYF. In nucleotides, the CDR3 is TGTGCCTCAGGGGCTGGCACAGATACGCAGTATTTT.

The chain uses TRBV10-3 and TRBJ2-3, with D perhaps matching TRBD1 (6 bases). Trimming shortened V by 10 bases and J by 7 bases, and 21 bases separated the two germline ends. CDR1 is ENHRY and CDR2 is SYGVKD in the germline V gene. CDR3 length: 14 residues. In DNA form, the CDR3 reads TGTGCCAACAGCAGGGGACCGAGTAGCAATACGCAGTATTTT. Amino acid sequence: CANSRGPSSNTQYF.

The chain combines TRBV6-4 with TRBJ2-3; 10 bases align to TRBD2. Per the germline V gene, CDR1 is MRHNA and CDR2 is SNTAGT. J gave up 4 bases and V 4 bases, and 8 bases lay outside the gene matches. The CDR3 contains 16 residues. CDR3 protein: CASSVSSGRAADTQYF. The CDR3 region has the DNA TGTGCCAGCAGTGTCTCCAGCGGGAGGGCCGCAGATACGCAGTATTTT.

The chain's CDR3 is CASSLSRESGNTIYF. The DNA for the CDR3 is TGTGCCAGCAGTCTAAGCAGGGAATCTGGAAACACCATATATTTT. The V call is TRBV28, the J call TRBJ1-3, with D perhaps TRBD1 (5 bases). CDR1 is MDHEN, CDR2 SYDVKM, per germline. The V and J ends lost 5 bases and 1 base respectively, with 12 bases between them. This CDR3 is 15 amino acids long.

This chain uses TRBV19 with TRBJ2-1, with 12 bases that match TRBD2. This CDR3 has 17 amino acids. From germline, CDR1 is LNHDA and CDR2 SQIVND (reference sequence). J lost 0 bases, V lost 8 bases, and 8 bases had no gene match. The chain's CDR3 is CASSTSGRTNSYNEQFF. In nucleotides, the CDR3 is TGTGCCAGTTCAACTAGCGGGAGGACTAACTCCTACAATGAGCAGTTCTTC.

The chain is built from TRBV28 and TRBJ1-6, with D hard to call. Germline V gene lookup returns CDR1 MDHEN and CDR2 SYDVKM. V lost 2 bases and J lost 0, with 8 bases in between. The CDR3 length is 16 residues. The CDR3 reads CASSLDLYSYNSPLHF. The CDR3 nucleotides read TGTGCCAGCAGTTTAGACTTATACTCCTATAATTCACCCCTCCACTTT.

The V gene is TRBV5-6, the J gene TRBJ2-3, with D hard to call. This CDR3 spans 12 amino acids. Trimming removed 0 bases at V and 9 bases at J, with 8 bases between. Germline values: CDR1 SGHDT, CDR2 YYEEEE. CDR3 nucleotides: TGTGCCAGCAGCTTGGCAGGCGACACGCAGTATTTT. Amino acids: CASSLAGDTQYF.

This chain joins TRBV18 and TRBJ2-2; 8 positions agree with TRBD1. CDR3 length: 16 amino acids. In germline, CDR1 is KGHSH, CDR2 LQKENI. The V gene end was trimmed by 3 bases and the J gene end by 7 bases; junction bases not matched to a gene: 10. In DNA form, the CDR3 reads TGTGCCAGCTCACCGCGGGACAGGCCAACGGACGGGGAGCTGTTTTTT. It codes for CASSPRDRPTDGELFF.

This sequence joins TRBV29-1 and TRBJ2-6; D is unresolved. Trimming removed 6 bases from V and 4 bases from J, with 7 bases in between. This CDR3 is built from 12 residues. Germline V lookup: CDR1 SQVTM, CDR2 ANQGSEA. The CDR3 coding sequence is TGCAGCGTCCCGGTAGGGGCCAACGTCCTGACTTTC. This sequence encodes CSVPVGANVLTF.

The chain carries TRBV28 and TRBJ1-4; TRBD1 matches at 10 bases. Germline-derived CDR1 and CDR2 are MDHEN and SYDVKM. The CDR3 contains 17 residues. V trimming: 8 bases; J trimming: 0 bases; junction bases outside the gene matches: 9. CDR3: CASAPTGGATTNEKLFF. The CDR3 DNA follows: TGTGCCAGCGCCCCGACAGGGGGCGCGACAACTAATGAAAAACTGTTTTTT.

The chain employs TRBV28 and TRBJ1-2; D is possibly TRBD1 (6 bases). This CDR3 is 14 amino acids long. The ends were cut back, 5 bases at V and 5 bases at J, with 15 bases in the middle. CDR1 is MDHEN, CDR2 SYDVKM, per germline. The DNA for the CDR3 is TGTGCCAGCAGTCCCGGACAGATTGCTTATGGCTACACCTTC. Its translation is CASSPGQIAYGYTF.

This clone is a singleton in its sample. V and J are TRBV11-1 and TRBJ2-5; TRBD1 agrees at 8 bases. This CDR3 is built from 16 residues. Germline CDR1 SGHAT, CDR2 FQDESV (reference sequence). The trim removed 5 bases at V and 1 base at J, leaving 9 bases unmatched. CDR3 nucleotides: TGTGCCAGCAGCCAAACCGGGACAGGTATCCAAGAGACCCAGTACTTC. This gives the protein CASSQTGTGIQETQYF.

The chain carries TRBV19 and TRBJ2-5, with 9 bases lining up with TRBD1. V trimming: 4 bases; J trimming: 2 bases; junction bases outside the gene matches: 2. Germline-derived CDR1 and CDR2 are LNHDA and SQIVND (reference sequence). This CDR3 has 14 residues. CDR3 bases: TGTGCCAGTAGTACACAGGGGGCTCAAGAGACCCAGTACTTC. Its translation: CASSTQGAQETQYF.

The CDR3 nucleotides are TGTGCCAGCTCACCCAGACAGGGGAGGAACACTGAAGCTTTCTTT. Translated: CASSPRQGRNTEAFF. V usage is TRBV18 and J usage is TRBJ1-1, with 8 bases lining up with TRBD1. This CDR3 spans 15 amino acids. CDR1 is KGHSH, CDR2 LQKENI, per germline. After removal of 3 bases from V and 1 base from J, the junction contained 4 bases not matched to a gene.

In this sample, this clone turned up once. The rearrangement uses TRBV19 and TRBJ2-7; 7 nucleotides agree with TRBD1. Losses at the gene ends were 6 bases for V and 5 bases for J; bases not matched to a gene: 7. This CDR3 region has 13 residues. CDR1 is LNHDA and CDR2 is SQIVND in the germline V gene (reference sequence). The CDR3 coding sequence is TGTGCCAGTAGCTCGACAGGGTCTAACGAGCAGTACTTC. Protein: CASSSTGSNEQYF.

The genes are TRBV19 and TRBJ1-5; 8 bases are a match to TRBD1. Looked up from germline, CDR1 is LNHDA and CDR2 is SQIVND (reference sequence). V was clipped by 2 bases and J by 6 bases; unmatched bases: 12. The CDR3 contains 17 residues. This chain's CDR3 is CASSIPPTGGRAQPQHF. The CDR3 bases are TGTGCCAGTAGTATACCACCAACAGGGGGAAGGGCTCAGCCCCAGCATTTT.

This chain links TRBV12-5 with TRBJ2-3; D not certain. The V end lost 6 bases, the J end lost 4 bases, and 17 bases lay between the germline ends. The germline gives CDR1 LGHNT, CDR2 FRNRAP. The CDR3 is made up of 15 amino acids. CDR3 sequence: CASGRGVTRPDTQYF. The CDR3 DNA reads as TGTGCTAGTGGACGCGGCGTTACTCGTCCAGATACGCAGTATTTT.

This clone came up once. The chain has TRBV19 and TRBJ1-5, with 8 nucleotides matching TRBD1. CDR1 is LNHDA, CDR2 SQIVND, per germline (reference sequence). Trimming removed 2 bases from V and 3 bases from J; junction bases left unmatched: 18. The CDR3 is made up of 20 amino acids. CDR3 residues: CASSIIGTGRPRPLNQPQHF. CDR3 nucleotide sequence: TGTGCCAGTAGTATAATTGGGACAGGCCGGCCCAGGCCCCTCAATCAGCCCCAGCATTTT. Full variable domain (outside the CDR3, taken from reference TRBV19 and TRBJ1-5): DGGITQSPKYLFRKEGQNVTLSCEQNLNHDAMYWYRQDPGQGLRLIYYSQIVNDFQKGDIAEGYSVSREKKESFPLTVTSAQKNPTAFYLCASSIIGTGRPRPLNQPQHFGDGTRLSIL.